This TCR beta chain originates from a study of early T cells in non-severe SARS-CoV-2 infection. Each CDR3 protein gets one entry after TCRdb re-called the 5' RACE reads with MiXCR. The sample contains 80,000 to 95,000 distinct CDR3 sequences, 16% of which appear only once. V dropped 6 bases and J dropped 8 bases, with 19 bases sitting between them. The CDR3 runs 15 residues. CDR1 and CDR2 (germline): MDHEN, SYDVKM. The genes are TRBV28 and TRBJ1-4; D unclear. Sequences were derived from whole blood, sampled at baseline. This receptor was obtained from an adult who was a healthcare worker with PCR-confirmed SARS-CoV-2 infection or an uninfected control (not recorded which). DNA for the CDR3: TGTGCCAGCAGGCTTGATGGGCGAAGGGTCGAAAAACTGTTTTTT. Protein product: CASRLDGRRVEKLFF. The whole variable domain, remainder taken from reference TRBV28 and TRBJ1-4, is DVKVTQSSRYLVKRTGEKVFLECVQDMDHENMFWYRQDPGLGLRLIYFSYDVKMKEKGDIPEGYSVSREKKERFSLILESASTNQTSMYLCASRLDGRRVEKLFFGSGTQLSVL.